These 3 T cell receptor beta chains originate from one sample sequenced in a study of a mutant IDH1 vaccine in newly diagnosed glioma. The time point denotes: baseline, week 1 (first vaccination visit). The treatment denotes: pre-vaccination baseline after standard-of-care therapy. Only in-frame clones appear in the TCRdb table, and some are missing; sequencing was by immunoSEQ multiplex PCR. The sample shows roughly 25,000 clones, more than 85% of them seen only once. The sample was PBMCs, taken from a glioma patient treated with radiotherapy, temozolomide or both. The source is a man aged 25-45 years with glioma.

In its sample, this clone was seen once. This chain links TRBV25-1 with TRBJ1-1, with TRBD1 as a possible D gene (5 bases). The CDR3 runs to 13 residues. Germline V CDR1 and CDR2: MGHDK, SYGVNS. Trimming shortened V by 5 bases and J by 1 base, and 8 bases separated the two germline ends. The DNA of the CDR3 is TGTGCCAGCAGTCTCCAGGGGAACACTGAAGCTTTCTTT. Its translation is CASSLQGNTEAFF.

The V and J genes are TRBV5-6 and TRBJ1-4; D ambiguous. Trimming pared 3 bases from V and 7 bases from J, leaving 10 bases between. Germline lookup yields CDR1 SGHDT and CDR2 YYEEEE. CDR3 length equals 13 residues. CDR3 DNA: TGTGCCAGCAGCTCGCGGGAGGGTGAAAAACTGTTTTTT. It yields the protein CASSSREGEKLFF.

The rearrangement joins TRBV2 to TRBJ1-2; the D is unclear. The CDR3 covers 13 residues. Trimming stripped 4 bases from V and 3 bases from J, with 9 bases between. Germline assignment: CDR1 SNHLY and CDR2 FYNNEI. The CDR3 DNA follows: TGTGCCAGCAGTGGGACGGACTACTATGGCTACACCTTC. Its protein product is CASSGTDYYGYTF.